A single sample gave rise to the 8 T cell receptor beta chains below, sequenced in a study of blood T cell repertoires in COVID-19. TCRdb keeps only in-frame clones here, not all; method: immunoSEQ multiplex PCR. This table holds approximately 190,000 clones, around four fifths found once. Sequenced material: peripheral blood. The receptors here all came from a man aged 25 to 40 with active or convalescent COVID-19.

The rearrangement joins TRBV27 to TRBJ1-5, with D possibly matching TRBD1 (5 bases). The CDR3 sequence is 15 residues long. Germline CDR1 is MNHEY and CDR2 is SMNVEV (reference sequence). Trimming took 4 bases from V and 2 from J, leaving 12 bases between them. CDR3 sequence reads: CASSSHVRGNQPQHF. In nucleotides, the CDR3 is TGTGCCAGCAGTTCCCATGTCAGGGGCAATCAGCCCCAGCATTTT.

This chain joins TRBV7-8 and TRBJ2-1, with 10 nucleotides matching TRBD2. This CDR3 is 17 amino acids long. CDR1 and CDR2 (germline): SGHVS, FQNEAQ. V lost 5 bases, J lost 4 bases, and 11 bases stayed unmatched. CDR3 nucleotide sequence: TGTGCCAGCAGCCGACTTGAGTTACTAGCGGGATACAATGAGCAGTTCTTC. It is translated as CASSRLELLAGYNEQFF.

Only one count was recorded for this clone. This sequence joins TRBV11-3 and TRBJ2-7; possibly TRBD2 for D (6 bases). The germline V gene has CDR1 SGHNT and CDR2 YENEEA. CDR3 length: 15 amino acids. Trimming stripped 4 bases from V and 5 bases from J, with 18 bases between. The CDR3 nucleotides read TGTGCCAGCAGCTCCGCTCGGGGGATCAGGGACGAGCAGTACTTC. It is translated as CASSSARGIRDEQYF.

Note on this clone: The junction differs from germline at one of its ends, possibly a read error. The CDR3 is CASSVDVAGGEEVF. In nucleotides, the CDR3 is TGTGCCAGCAGCGTAGACGTCGCAGGGGGAGAGGAGGTCTTC. V and J are TRBV9 and TRBJ2-1; 7 bases map to TRBD1. This CDR3 spans 14 amino acids. CDR1 and CDR2 (germline): SGDLS, YYNGEE.

The chain employs TRBV20-1 and TRBJ2-1; D possibly corresponds to TRBD2 (6 bases). The CDR3 has 11 residues. CDR1 DFQATT and CDR2 SNEGSKA come from the germline V gene (reference sequence). As DNA, the CDR3 is TGCAGCGCCGACGGGGGTACTGAGCAGTTCTTC. This sequence encodes CSADGGTEQFF.

The rearrangement uses TRBV9 and TRBJ2-1; no clear D gene. The CDR3 spans 12 residues. Germline CDR1 SGDLS, CDR2 YYNGEE. V lost 3 bases, J lost 8 bases, and 9 bases lay in between. Written as DNA, the CDR3 is TGTGCCAGCAGCGCTCAGAGGCATGAGCAGTTCTTC. This encodes CASSAQRHEQFF. The variable domain in full, with the rest retrieved from reference TRBV9 and TRBJ2-1, is DSGVTQTPKHLITATGQRVTLRCSPRSGDLSVYWYQQSLDQGLQFLIQYYNGEERAKGNILERFSAQQFPDLHSELNLSSLELGDSALYFCASSAQRHEQFFGPGTRLTVL.

The chain couples TRBV5-1 to TRBJ2-1; 15 bases line up with TRBD2. The CDR3 extends over 19 amino acids. V lost 0 bases, J lost 1 base, and 5 bases stayed unmatched. Germline values: CDR1 SGHRS, CDR2 YFSETQ. CDR3 sequence reads: CASSLAGTSGGLSYNEQFF. In nucleotides, the CDR3 is TGCGCCAGCAGCTTGGCCGGGACTAGCGGGGGGCTATCCTACAATGAGCAGTTCTTC.

This clone occurred once. V usage is TRBV27 and J usage is TRBJ1-2; a possible D gene is TRBD1 (5 bases). The CDR3 contains 13 residues. Trimming left V 2 bases short and J 6 bases short, with 10 bases between. Germline V gives CDR1 MNHEY, CDR2 SMNVEV (reference sequence). This CDR3 reads CASSLRGADGYTF. CDR3 in DNA: TGTGCCAGCAGTTTAAGGGGTGCGGATGGCTACACCTTC.